This T cell receptor beta chain appears in the sequencing data of a study of cytomegalovirus exposure and HLA in healthy donors (TCRdb year 2017). For the study in its entirety: According to an earlier analysis of several hundred of the donors, roughly 180 million T cells yielded 100 million or so unique TCR beta sequences and 276 Gb of sequence data. All discovery cohort repertoires had been generated using a single sequencing platform. The study aimed to test whether signatures of past pathogen exposure could be identified by cataloging public T cell receptors. Typing coverage varied by locus: about 629-640 donors for A, B, C, DRB1 and DQB1; roughly 500 for DQA1; some 610 for DPA1; roughly 450 for DPB1. In an earlier analysis of roughly 580 of the donors, high-throughput TCR beta sequencing was used to judge whether each TCR beta V gene segment behaved as functional or pseudogenic. Besides the first cohort of 500 to 700 subjects, a separate validation cohort made up of 120 or so different subjects was used. An early release covering around 630 HLA-typed donors comprised 250 to 350 gigabases of sequencing data and roughly 85 million unique TCR sequences. High-throughput TCR immunosequencing, statistical association of individual TCRs with disease status, and machine learning were combined to predict cytomegalovirus infection status. Among some 410 genotyped donors of the cohort, an average of roughly 230,000 unique TCR beta nucleotide sequences was sequenced per donor, of which roughly 17% were non-productive. The T cell repertoires of 666 subjects were profiled by immunosequencing and related to cytomegalovirus serostatus. HLA typing included class I and class II loci at four-digit resolution. Rather than using new phenotypic data, the later analysis identified candidate immune exposures from TCR beta sequences and from how often those sequences occurred across donors. Because of strong linkage in the cohort, 5 or 6 DR-DQ haplotypes were treated as single units for association and clustering. To study patterns of TCR occurrence, a later analysis re-analyzed previously published TCR beta repertoires from just over 650 donors and added high-resolution HLA genotyping. Donor age, sex, ethnicity and CMV serostatus were collected together with the repertoire data. A later genetic analysis used genome-wide SNP genotypes for 398 of the 666 donors, treating that subset as a discovery cohort. Of the 398 genotyped donors, approximately 83% fell in the genetic ancestry cluster associated with self-reported Caucasian donors.

The germline V gene yields SGDLS for CDR1 and YYNGEE for CDR2. The CDR3 runs 13 residues from the cysteine to the phenylalanine. The kept DNA is CDR3 alone, 39 bases in frame from the first base. Between the V and J ends, shortened by 3 bases and 4 bases respectively, the junction contains 10 bases. The cohort comprised hundreds of healthy bone marrow donors. All cohort members were sampled while nominally healthy, although unrecorded immune exposures were likely present. The donor tested CMV seronegative and was one of the 352 seronegative cohort members. Each donor provided a peripheral blood sample, and peripheral blood mononuclear cells were used for TCR beta sequencing. Genomic DNA was extracted from the blood cell samples with the Qiagen DNeasy Blood Extraction Kit. A remark on this clone: Its target antigen remains unknown. It has no much larger one-base neighbor in the sample; base qualities were not kept.

Study-wide conclusions, independent of this receptor: Linkage disequilibrium might explain the correlated functional status among segregating V segments, but an unknown experimental factor could not be ruled out. In a later analysis, HLA-associated TCR beta chains showed more clonal expansion and lower generation probabilities than non-associated chains that were equally common. CMV serostatus was the only immune exposure information available for the cohort. A total of fewer than 200 TCR beta chains were listed by the study as associated with cytomegalovirus. A later genetic analysis associated a missense DCLRE1C variant with V-gene and J-gene trimming of TCR beta chains, and an independent cohort replicated the association. The cohort was sequenced for TCR beta chains only, and without alpha or paired-chain data the features that could be detected were limited. Because some donors lacked HLA typing at each locus, the association tests relied only on the typed subset. In a later analysis, several top co-occurrence clusters were reported to appear linked to parvovirus B19, influenza, CMV and Epstein-Barr virus. When HLA alleles, especially DR and DQ, strongly co-occurred, attributing TCR associations to individual alleles was difficult. Presence/absence analyses assumed roughly uniform sequencing depth across donors, an assumption that may not hold. A cluster of highly shared sequence variants was judged likely to represent a technical artifact of the sequencing pipeline. A further reported finding was that TCR beta sequences accurately predicted the HLA-A and HLA-B alleles for most subjects in the first cohort. According to a later analysis, TCR association rates differed among HLA loci, with DRB1 alleles showing the most associated TCRs and HLA-C alleles showing the fewest. According to a later genetic analysis, donors in an Asian-associated ancestry cluster had fewer N-insertions in productive TCRs than the approximately 670-donor mean. An earlier analysis of 587 of the donors showed that most TCR beta V segments appeared in productive rearrangements either about 87% or about 30% of the time, which broadly matched IMGT annotations. Cytomegalovirus status was reported to be diagnosed by the classifier with high specificity and sensitivity in both the original and validation cohorts. Most CMV-associated TCR beta chains appeared to be HLA-restricted in a later analysis, and the HLA associations seemed to be driven largely by CMV exposure. A few of the identified cytomegalovirus-associated TCR beta chains were confirmed in vitro to be specific for cytomegalovirus antigens. Because counts were too low, roughly 17 rarely observed V segments, including chromosome 9 orphons, were left out of the earlier analysis of approximately 500 of the donors. Some IMGT-functional V segments, including TRBV6-2 and TRBV6-3, could not be told apart with the 87-base-pair reads, so those segments were excluded. The authors suggested that the approach could potentially be generalized to other disease states and immunological phenotypes. A later analysis associated about 16,000 TCR beta sequences with specific HLA alleles at a false discovery rate of 0.05. Across donors, most TCR sequences were observed very rarely, whereas some public TCRs were present in many individuals.

The library was produced with the immunoSEQ multiplex PCR assay. For the multiplex PCR, a mixture combining 60 forward primers for TCR Vbeta segments and 13 reverse primers for TCR Jbeta segments was used. The CDR3 region of rearranged TCR beta genes was amplified from genomic DNA by a multiplex PCR assay. The amplified TCR beta libraries were sequenced on the Illumina HiSeq System as 87-base-pair reads. Per the source publication's procedure: Across the 600 to 700 repertoires, a later analysis counted roughly 77 million unique TCR beta chains, some 11 million of which were shared by at least two donors. A nearest-neighbor algorithm error-corrected the raw reads and collapsed the reads into unique sequences, merging closely related sequences to remove PCR and sequencing errors. CDR3 sequences were aligned to IMGT reference sequences to assign V, D and J gene segments. For a sequence to be retained, a match of at least six nucleotides to both a V gene segment and a J gene segment was required. Rearrangements were called productive when the CDR3 lacked stop codons and stayed in frame with V and J; all others were non-productive. Following IMGT convention, CDR3 was defined as the stretch from the second conserved V-encoded cysteine to the conserved J-encoded phenylalanine. Sequences without an unambiguous match to a single V gene segment were excluded from the earlier analysis of over 500 of the donors. An earlier analysis of about 600 of the donors called V segments functional above 56.7% productive rearrangements and segregating when the between-donor standard deviation exceeded 5%. A statistical classification framework was built for diagnosing cytomegalovirus status from the catalog of TCR beta chain sequences. In a later analysis, TCR nucleotide sequences were compared against IMGT/GENE-DB human TR gene sequences so that V and J genes could be assigned. The TCRdist pipeline was used in a later analysis to assign CDR3 sequences and most-parsimonious VDJ recombination scenarios. In a later analysis, each TCR beta chain was defined by its CDR3 amino acid sequence together with its V-gene family, and reads without a unique V-gene family were excluded. To address suspected cross-contamination and a sequencing artifact, a later analysis removed 550 to 750 highly shared, low-generation-probability nucleotide sequences. A later analysis calculated a clonal expansion index for each public chain from normalized within-repertoire ranks of inferred template counts. In a later analysis, generation probabilities were computed using a VDJ recombination model fitted to out-of-frame rearrangements, and the results were checked against IGoR. In a later analysis, hypergeometric tests were used to score TCR-TCR, TCR-HLA and TCR-CMV co-occurrence, with a repertoire-size bias correction applied to TCR pairs. A later analysis estimated false discovery rates by permuting HLA or CMV assignments 20 times. In a later analysis, co-occurring TCRs were grouped with DBSCAN, and TCRdist sequence similarity was added when clustering was performed within HLA-allele-positive subsets. Co-occurrence clustering excluded repertoires with fewer than 30,000 or more than 120,000 public chains, plus five with anomalous nucleotide sharing. What TCRdb holds here is the immuneACCESS table cut down to in-frame rearrangements. Part of the clones is not present; checked against another copy, under half of the missing clones reflect an unresolved V gene, and the others are unexplained. D and trimming come from the DNA, and the V and J calls and clone size come from that table. This sample comprises 130,000 or so clones, roughly 79% of them detected only once. Under 2% of the sample rests with the top ten.

The chain links TRBV9 with TRBJ2-5; the D gene is perhaps TRBD1, on 5 matching bases. Input material: PBMCs. The TCR originated in a middle-aged woman in good health and CMV-seronegative. The CDR3 protein sequence reads: CASSAPRGETQYF. The sequenced DNA: TGTGCCAGCAGCGCGCCTAGGGGAGAGACCCAGTACTTC.